This T cell receptor (beta chain) was sequenced in a study of blood T cell repertoires in COVID-19. About the research overall: PBMCs, B-cell-depleted T cells, or T cells provided the cDNA or gDNA that made up the material.

Germline-derived CDR1 and CDR2 are SGHRS and YFSETQ. Trimming removed 4 bases at V and 4 bases at J, with 20 bases between. The CDR3 consists of 17 residues. As handled by the study authors: Amplification with reference gene primers provided the estimates of nucleated cell counts. The table came from immunoSEQ multiplex PCR; TCRdb's copy has only in-frame clones and leaves some out. V and J calls and clone size are those listed in that table; D and trimming were worked out from the DNA. The sample lists under 200,000 clones, more than 75% occurring once. The sequenced material came from peripheral blood. The chain has TRBV5-1 and TRBJ2-2; possible D gene TRBD2, 6 bases. The TCR was taken from a man aged 18 to 30 with acute or convalescent COVID-19. CDR3 sequence reads: CASSPGWGAGSTGELFF. The CDR3 nucleotides are TGCGCCAGCAGCCCTGGATGGGGTGCGGGATCCACCGGGGAGCTGTTTTTT.